This is a list of T cell receptor beta chains from one sample in a study of blood T cell repertoires in COVID-19. The repertoire was sequenced with immunoSEQ multiplex PCR; TCRdb's copy has only in-frame clones and lacks some. The sample has around 290,000 clones; 86% are singletons. The source material was peripheral blood. Every receptor here comes from a woman aged 70-85 years with COVID-19, enrolled during active disease. Each CDR3 is given with its conserved first and last residue. D genes are given only for firm matches. Part of the rows lack a size; the others show once, few, many or a class for expanded clones.

v_call	clone_size	d_call	j_call	cdr3_nt	cdr3_aa
TRBV18	NA	TRBD1	TRBJ1-3	TGTGCCAGCTCACCTTCGGGACAGGGCTCCTCTGGAAACACCATATATTTT	CASSPSGQGSSGNTIYF
TRBV30	few	NA	TRBJ2-2	TGTGCCTGGAGTGTACACGGGGGACGATCCGGGGAGCTGTTTTTT	CAWSVHGGRSGELFF
TRBV21-1	once	NA	TRBJ1-4	TGTGCCAGCACCCTCGGTAAGCGACAGGGCACAACTAATGAAAAACTGTTTTTT	CASTLGKRQGTTNEKLFF
TRBV6-5	few	TRBD1	TRBJ1-1	TGTGCCAGCCGGAGGGACAGGGGCACTGAAGCTTTCTTT	CASRRDRGTEAFF
TRBV6-2/TRBV6-3	once	NA	TRBJ1-1	TGTGCCAGCAGTTACCGGGGACACCAAATGAACACTGAAGCTTTCTTT	CASSYRGHQMNTEAFF
TRBV2	NA	NA	TRBJ2-7	TGTGCCAGCAGTGAAGACAGGTCCTACGAGCAGTACTTC	CASSEDRSYEQYF
TRBV7-9	NA	NA	TRBJ2-7	TGTGCCAGCAGCTTAGGGCCGATCTACGAGCAGTACTTC	CASSLGPIYEQYF
TRBV30	NA	NA	TRBJ1-1	TGTGCCTGGGGCAGGGGGAACACTGAAGCTTTCTTT	CAWGRGNTEAFF
TRBV23-1	NA	NA	TRBJ1-1	TGCGCCAGCAGGCCAGGGGAGAGGAACACTGAAGCTTTCTTT	CASRPGERNTEAFF
TRBV3-1/TRBV3-2	NA	NA	TRBJ1-1	TGTGCCAGCAGCCAAGATCCAGATAACACTGAAGCTTTCTTT	CASSQDPDNTEAFF
TRBV5-1	NA	TRBD1	TRBJ1-1	TGCGCCAGCAGCCCGACAGGGGCCGACACTGAAGCTTTCTTT	CASSPTGADTEAFF
TRBV7-9	NA	TRBD1	TRBJ1-2	TGTGCCAGCAGCTTCAAAGGGGGACAGGGAGAAAGTCCTAACTATGGCTACACCTTC	CASSFKGGQGESPNYGYTF
TRBV24-1	NA	TRBD1	TRBJ1-2	TGTGCCACCAGCTCAGGGGGAGGAGGCTACACCTTC	CATSSGGGGYTF
TRBV6-5	NA	NA	TRBJ2-7	TGTGCCGTGGACTGGGGTCCCGAGCAGTACTTC	CAVDWGPEQYF
TRBV5-1	NA	NA	TRBJ1-2	TGCGCCAGCACGTTCGGGGGGCAGAACTATGGCTACACCTTC	CASTFGGQNYGYTF
TRBV30	NA	NA	TRBJ1-4	TGTGCCTGGAGTGAGGCCAGGGGTAATGAAAAACTGTTTTTT	CAWSEARGNEKLFF
TRBV7-9	NA	NA	TRBJ1-2	TGTGCCAGCAGCTTAGCGGGGGCGGCTTATGGCTACACCTTC	CASSLAGAAYGYTF
TRBV3-1/TRBV3-2	NA	TRBD2	TRBJ2-1	TGTGCCAGCAGCCCCTCAGCGGGGGCCTACAATGAGCAGTTCTTC	CASSPSAGAYNEQFF
TRBV4-2	NA	NA	TRBJ2-3	TGTGCCAGCAGCCAAGATCGTCCAGATACGCAGTATTTT	CASSQDRPDTQYF
TRBV14	NA	NA	TRBJ2-2	TGTGCCAGCAGTGAGCACACCGGGGAGCTGTTTTTT	CASSEHTGELFF
TRBV3-1/TRBV3-2	NA	TRBD1	TRBJ1-1	TGTGCCAGCAGCCGAAGGCTCTTCCGGACAGGGTTGGCGTTAGCCATGAACACTGAAGCTTTCTTT	CASSRRLFRTGLALAMNTEAFF
TRBV5-1	NA	NA	TRBJ1-1	TGCGCCAGCAGCCCCCTCTGGGACTCGACGAACACTGAAGCTTTCTTT	CASSPLWDSTNTEAFF
TRBV5-4	NA	NA	TRBJ2-5	TGTGCCAGCAGCTTGGCCGGGGAGCCCCAGTCGGAGACCCAGTACTTC	CASSLAGEPQSETQYF
TRBV29-1	NA	TRBD1	TRBJ1-2	TGCAGCGTTGAATGGTTCAGGGGGCAGGGCTACACCTTC	CSVEWFRGQGYTF
TRBV5-1	NA	NA	TRBJ2-5	TGCGCCAGCAGCTTGTTGACAGGGAGGCAAGAGACCCAGTACTTC	CASSLLTGRQETQYF
TRBV7-2	NA	TRBD2	TRBJ2-1	TGTGCCAGCAGCTTAGGAGGGTTAGCGGGGGGCTACAATGAGCAGTTCTTC	CASSLGGLAGGYNEQFF
TRBV6-1	NA	NA	TRBJ1-6	TGTGCCAGCAGTGAAGGCGGGTCACCCCTCCACTTT	CASSEGGSPLHF
TRBV9	NA	TRBD2	TRBJ2-5	TGTGCCAGCAGCGTAGGACCTAGCGGGGGGGCGTGGGAGACCCAGTACTTC	CASSVGPSGGAWETQYF
TRBV24-1	NA	TRBD1	TRBJ2-5	TGTGCCACCGGGACAGAGCAAGAGACCCAGTACTTC	CATGTEQETQYF
TRBV24-1	NA	NA	TRBJ1-2	TGTGCCACCAGTGATCCGACAGCGATCTATGGCTACACCTTC	CATSDPTAIYGYTF
TRBV11-2	NA	TRBD2	TRBJ2-2	TGTGCCAGCAGCCGTCCTAGCGGGGGAGGCGGGGAGCTGTTTTTT	CASSRPSGGGGELFF
TRBV11-2	once	NA	TRBJ1-2	TGTGCCAGCAGCTTAGTCTCCTCTGAGGGCGGCTACACCTTC	CASSLVSSEGGYTF
TRBV30	NA	NA	TRBJ2-7	TGTGCCTGGGCTATAGGGAGGTCGTACGAGCAGTACTTC	CAWAIGRSYEQYF
TRBV7-2	NA	NA	TRBJ1-1	TGTGCCAGCAGACAGAGACGGAACACTGAAGCTTTCTTT	CASRQRRNTEAFF
TRBV6-5	NA	TRBD2	TRBJ2-7	TGTGCCAGCAGGCTAGCGGGGGGGGCCTACGAGCAGTACTTC	CASRLAGGAYEQYF
TRBV2	few	TRBD1	TRBJ2-7	TGTGCCAGCAGTTTCCCTCCGGGACAGGGCCCCTACGAGCAGTACTTC	CASSFPPGQGPYEQYF
TRBV28	NA	NA	TRBJ2-1	TGTGCCAGCAGTTTCGAGGGAAATGAGCAGTTCTTC	CASSFEGNEQFF
TRBV29-1	NA	TRBD1	TRBJ2-2	TGCAGCGTAAAGGGACAGACAAACACCGGGGAGCTGTTTTTT	CSVKGQTNTGELFF
TRBV28	NA	TRBD2	TRBJ2-5	TGTGCCAGCAGTTTAGGGGGGGGGAGGAAAGAGACCCAGTACTTC	CASSLGGGRKETQYF
TRBV18	NA	NA	TRBJ1-3	TGTGCCAGCTCACCCACGGGGAGCAGCTCTGGAAACACCATATATTTT	CASSPTGSSSGNTIYF
TRBV30	NA	NA	TRBJ2-5	TGTGCCTGGAGTGTAGGGCAGGGGGAGACCCAGTACTTC	CAWSVGQGETQYF
TRBV4-1	NA	TRBD2	TRBJ2-7	TGCGCCAGCAGCCAAGAGTTAAGACTAGCGGGGCACTACGAGCAGTACTTC	CASSQELRLAGHYEQYF
TRBV5-4	NA	NA	TRBJ2-7	TGTGCCAGCAGCTTATGGGGCACCTACGAGCAGTACTTC	CASSLWGTYEQYF
TRBV7-2	NA	TRBD1	TRBJ2-5	TGTGCCAGCAGCTCCGCGTCCGTGGGACAGGGAGGGACCCAGTACTTC	CASSSASVGQGGTQYF
TRBV10-2	NA	NA	TRBJ1-2	TGCGCCAGCAGTGGAGGCTATGGCTACACCTTC	CASSGGYGYTF
TRBV7-9	once	TRBD1	TRBJ1-2	TGTGCCAGCAGCTTGCCCGGGACAGCCTATGGCTACACCTTC	CASSLPGTAYGYTF
TRBV2	NA	NA	TRBJ1-5	TGTGCCAGCAGCCCTAGTAATCAGCCCCAGCATTTT	CASSPSNQPQHF
TRBV7-9	NA	TRBD1	TRBJ1-4	TGTGCCAGCAGGATACAGGGGAACAATGAAAAACTGTTTTTT	CASRIQGNNEKLFF
TRBV15	NA	NA	TRBJ1-1	TGTGCCACCAGCTCCGGAGACACTGAAGCTTTCTTT	CATSSGDTEAFF
TRBV29-1	NA	NA	TRBJ1-1	TGCAGCGCTACCTCGGGGACAATGAACACTGAAGCTTTCTTT	CSATSGTMNTEAFF
TRBV2	NA	NA	TRBJ1-2	TGTGCCAGCAGTCCCAACGCGGGCTATGGCTACACCTTC	CASSPNAGYGYTF
TRBV30	NA	TRBD1	TRBJ1-2	TGTGCCTTTTTAGGGGCAGGGGGAGATGGCTACACCTTC	CAFLGAGGDGYTF
TRBV27	NA	NA	TRBJ2-1	TGTGCCAGCAGTTTAGGCCAGGGTCCAAATGAGCAGTTCTTC	CASSLGQGPNEQFF
TRBV19	NA	NA	TRBJ1-5	TGTGCCAGTAAGTTCGAATCAGGCTGGGGCAATCAGCCCCAGCATTTT	CASKFESGWGNQPQHF
TRBV18	NA	NA	TRBJ2-7	TGTGCCAGCTCACCACGACCAGGAGAGCAGTACTTC	CASSPRPGEQYF
TRBV20-1	NA	NA	TRBJ1-5	TGCAGTGCTAGTGAAGGGGGACAGCCCCAGCATTTT	CSASEGGQPQHF
TRBV19	NA	NA	TRBJ1-5	TGTGCCAGTACCCCACCGGACAGAAATCAGCCCCAGCATTTT	CASTPPDRNQPQHF
TRBV20-1	NA	TRBD1	TRBJ2-5	TGCAGTGCTAGTGACAGGGTCCAAGAGACCCAGTACTTC	CSASDRVQETQYF
TRBV5-1	NA	NA	TRBJ2-1	TGCGCCAGCAGCTTGGCCGTGAGGGATGAGCAGTTCTTC	CASSLAVRDEQFF